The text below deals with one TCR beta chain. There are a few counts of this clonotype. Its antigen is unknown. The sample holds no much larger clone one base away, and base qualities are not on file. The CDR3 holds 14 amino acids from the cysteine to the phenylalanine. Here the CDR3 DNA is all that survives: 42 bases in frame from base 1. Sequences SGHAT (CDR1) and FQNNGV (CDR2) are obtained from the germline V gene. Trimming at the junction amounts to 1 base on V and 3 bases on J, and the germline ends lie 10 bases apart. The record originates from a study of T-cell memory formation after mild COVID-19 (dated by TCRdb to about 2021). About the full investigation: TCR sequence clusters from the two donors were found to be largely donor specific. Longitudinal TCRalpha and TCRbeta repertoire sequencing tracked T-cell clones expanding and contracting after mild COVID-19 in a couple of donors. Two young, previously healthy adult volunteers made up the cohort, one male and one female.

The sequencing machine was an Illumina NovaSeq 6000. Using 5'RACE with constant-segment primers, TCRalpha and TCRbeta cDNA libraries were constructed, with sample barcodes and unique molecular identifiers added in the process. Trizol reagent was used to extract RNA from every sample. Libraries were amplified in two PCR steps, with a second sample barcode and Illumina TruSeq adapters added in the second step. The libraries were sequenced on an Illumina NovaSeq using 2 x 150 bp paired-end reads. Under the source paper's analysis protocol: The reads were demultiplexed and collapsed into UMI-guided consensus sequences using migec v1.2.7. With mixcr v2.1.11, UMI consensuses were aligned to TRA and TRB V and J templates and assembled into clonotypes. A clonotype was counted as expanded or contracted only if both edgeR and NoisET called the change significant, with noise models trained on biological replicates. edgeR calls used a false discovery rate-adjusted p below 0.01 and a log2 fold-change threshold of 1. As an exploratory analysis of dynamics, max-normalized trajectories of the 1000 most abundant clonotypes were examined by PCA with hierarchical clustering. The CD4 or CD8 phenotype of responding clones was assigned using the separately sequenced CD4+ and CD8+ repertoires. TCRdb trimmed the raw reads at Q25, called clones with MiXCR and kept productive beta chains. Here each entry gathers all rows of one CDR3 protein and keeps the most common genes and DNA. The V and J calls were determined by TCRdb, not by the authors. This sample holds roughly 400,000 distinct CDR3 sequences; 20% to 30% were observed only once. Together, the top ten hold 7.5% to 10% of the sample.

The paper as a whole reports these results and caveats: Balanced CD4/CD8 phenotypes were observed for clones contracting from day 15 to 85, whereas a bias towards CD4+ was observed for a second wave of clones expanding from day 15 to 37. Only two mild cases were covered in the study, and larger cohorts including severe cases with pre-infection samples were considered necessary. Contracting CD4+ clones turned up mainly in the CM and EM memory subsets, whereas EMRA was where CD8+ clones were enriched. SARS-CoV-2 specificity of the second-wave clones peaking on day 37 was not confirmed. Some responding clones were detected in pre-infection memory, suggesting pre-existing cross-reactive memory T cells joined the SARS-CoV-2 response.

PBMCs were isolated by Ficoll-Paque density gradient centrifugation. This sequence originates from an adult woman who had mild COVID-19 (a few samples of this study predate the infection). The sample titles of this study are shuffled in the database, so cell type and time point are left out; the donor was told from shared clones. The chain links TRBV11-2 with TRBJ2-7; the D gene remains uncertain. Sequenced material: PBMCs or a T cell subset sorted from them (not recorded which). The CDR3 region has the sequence CASSLVKQNYEQYF. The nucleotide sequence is TGTGCCAGCAGCTTAGTTAAACAGAACTACGAGCAGTACTTC.